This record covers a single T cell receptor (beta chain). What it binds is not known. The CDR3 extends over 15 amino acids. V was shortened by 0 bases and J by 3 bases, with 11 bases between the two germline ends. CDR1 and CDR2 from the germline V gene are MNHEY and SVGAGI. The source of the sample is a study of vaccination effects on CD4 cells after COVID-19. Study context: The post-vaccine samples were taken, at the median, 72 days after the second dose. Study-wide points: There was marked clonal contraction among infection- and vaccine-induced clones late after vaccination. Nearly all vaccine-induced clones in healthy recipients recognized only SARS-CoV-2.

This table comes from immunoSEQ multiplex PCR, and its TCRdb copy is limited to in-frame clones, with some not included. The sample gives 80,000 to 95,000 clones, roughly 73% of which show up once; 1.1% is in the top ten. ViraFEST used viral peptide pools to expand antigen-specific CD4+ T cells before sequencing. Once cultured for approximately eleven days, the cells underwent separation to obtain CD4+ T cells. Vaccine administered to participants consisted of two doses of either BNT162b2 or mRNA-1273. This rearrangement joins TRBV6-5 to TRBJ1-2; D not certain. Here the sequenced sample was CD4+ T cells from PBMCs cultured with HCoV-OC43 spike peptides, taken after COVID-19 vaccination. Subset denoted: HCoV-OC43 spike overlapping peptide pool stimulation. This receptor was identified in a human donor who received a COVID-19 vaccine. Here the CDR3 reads CASSYSKRGDYGYTF. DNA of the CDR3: TGTGCCAGCAGTTACTCGAAACGAGGAGACTATGGCTACACCTTC.